The T cell receptor (beta chain) under discussion was sequenced for a study of T cell changes during pregnancy in multiple sclerosis. Clones were read by immunoSEQ multiplex PCR, and TCRdb kept only the in-frame ones, dropping some. This sample has about 38,000 clones; about nine tenths occur once, and the top ten carry 0.3% to 0.4%. Germline CDR1 reads SGHDN; CDR2 reads FVKESK. The CDR3 extends over 13 amino acids. J was trimmed by 11 bases and V by 0 bases; bases with no gene match: 6. This clone was counted only a few times. This sequence joins TRBV14 and TRBJ1-1; 7 nucleotides line up with TRBD1. The source of this sequence is a female donor in good health, enrolled as a control in a pregnancy study. The sample here was CD4+ T cells from peripheral blood mononuclear cells, taken in the third trimester of pregnancy. DNA of the CDR3: TGTGCCAGCAGCCAAGATCTGACAGGGCGGGCTTTCTTT. Protein sequence: CASSQDLTGRAFF.